This TCR beta chain is from a study of identical twins. This CDR3 contains 13 residues. Germline V gene lookup returns CDR1 SGHAT and CDR2 FQNNGV. The V end was cut by 0 bases, the J end by 7 bases, with 10 bases between. One entry per CDR3 protein, called by TCRdb with MiXCR from the 5' RACE reads. The repertoire consists of roughly 250,000 distinct CDR3 sequences, with over 13% occurring once and the leading ten covering approximately 9.3%. The table lists this clonotype with many counts. This chain joins TRBV11-2 and TRBJ2-7; D possibly corresponds to TRBD2 (5 bases). The sequence came from a woman aged 18 to 35 in good health. Sequencing used memory (CD45RO+) T cells sorted from blood. Here the CDR3 reads CASSLEPGSEQYF. CDR3 bases: TGTGCCAGCAGCTTAGAGCCGGGGTCGGAGCAGTACTTC.